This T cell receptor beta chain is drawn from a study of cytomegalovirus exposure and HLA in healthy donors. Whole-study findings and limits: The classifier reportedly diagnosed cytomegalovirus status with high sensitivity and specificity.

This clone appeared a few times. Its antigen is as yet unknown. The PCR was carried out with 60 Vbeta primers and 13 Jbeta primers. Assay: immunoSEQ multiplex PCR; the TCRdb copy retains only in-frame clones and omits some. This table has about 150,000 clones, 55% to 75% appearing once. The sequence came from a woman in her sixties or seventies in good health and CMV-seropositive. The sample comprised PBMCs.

The CDR3 sequence: CASSGGTGWPGELFF. The CDR3 DNA reads as TGTGCCAGCAGCGGAGGGACAGGGTGGCCCGGGGAGCTGTTTTTT. The J gene is TRBJ2-2, the V gene TRBV11-2; 9 bases match TRBD1. After removal of 5 bases from V and 6 bases from J, the junction contained 7 bases not matched to a gene. The CDR3 length is 15 residues. CDR1 and CDR2 (germline): SGHAT, FQNNGV.